This section outlines one TCR beta chain sequence together with its context. Its target antigen remains unknown. No quality values exist for individual bases; no much larger clone is one base distant. This entry comes from a study of OX40 agonist ivuxolimab in advanced cancers. Concerning the study at large: Ivuxolimab was a fully human IgG2 agonistic monoclonal antibody targeting the costimulatory receptor OX40 (CD134). Among the roughly 50 dose-escalation patients, about 19 had hepatocellular carcinoma, approximately 15 melanoma, 9 renal cell carcinoma and 9 head and neck cancer. The monotherapy dose-escalation portion (N ≈ 50 patients) of the phase I ivuxolimab trial is reported in the paper. The dose-escalation cohort was approximately 83% male with a mean age of roughly 60 years, ranging from roughly 20 to 80. Peripheral TCRbeta sequencing aimed to test whether ivuxolimab altered TCR sequence diversity and caused clonal T-cell expansion. Intravenous ivuxolimab was administered to patients every 2 weeks at six dose levels: 0.01, 0.1, 0.3, 1.5, 3 and 10 mg/kg. Partial responses occurred in three dose-escalation patients, of whom one had hepatocellular carcinoma and two had cutaneous melanoma. Prior anti-PD-1, anti-PD-L1 or anti-CTLA-4 therapy was permitted, and about two fifths of dose-escalation patients had received checkpoint inhibitors.

Patients with autoimmune disease history or receiving systemic immunosuppression were excluded from the trial. In every dose cohort, peripheral blood was drawn for TCR sequencing at baseline, cycle 4 day 1, and cycle 7 day 1. Samples were obtained from an open-label, multicenter, first-in-human phase I dose-escalation trial of ivuxolimab. Adults with locally advanced or metastatic melanoma, renal cell carcinoma, hepatocellular carcinoma or head and neck squamous cell carcinoma were enrolled in the trial. CD4+ and CD8+ T cells were sorted separately from peripheral blood before TCR sequencing. Genomic DNA was isolated from the sorted cells so that the TCRbeta CDR3 region could be sequenced. The immunoSEQ Assay was used for sequencing of TCRbeta CDR3 regions. TCRdb mirrors the immuneACCESS table, restricted to in-frame sequences. Some clones are absent from its copies; in checked studies, under half trace to an unresolved V gene, and the reason for the others is unknown. Within this sample are tens of thousands of clones, with 70% to 90% of them counted one time only. Of the sample, 7.4% is held by the ten largest clones.

Germline trimming amounts to 9 bases on V and 4 bases on J, with 8 as the count of junction bases outside the gene matches. The CDR3 sequence holds 13 residues, the cysteine and phenylalanine included. CDR3 DNA only is kept here, 39 bases in frame from base 1. Via the germline V gene, CDR1 is MNHEY and CDR2 SVGAGI. The research as a whole found: Which antigens the clonally expanded peripheral T cells were specific for was not determined. After ivuxolimab, expanded clones were on average more numerous among CD8+ T cells than among CD4+ T cells. Low levels of normalized T-cell clonal expansion were also seen in some patients who did not respond. In partial responders in the 0.1-3.0 mg/kg groups, normalized peripheral clonal expansion was found to be among the lowest, especially among CD8+ T cells. At doses from 0.1 to 3.0 mg/kg, clonal expansion was seen in both CD4+ and CD8+ blood T cells between baseline and week 6.

The source is an adult with an advanced solid tumor such as melanoma, head and neck, liver or kidney cancer. The sequences come from CD4+ or CD8+ T cells sorted from blood, collected in a trial of the OX40 agonist ivuxolimab. This chain joins TRBV6-5 to TRBJ1-2; TRBD1 agrees with 7 junctional bases. The CDR3 loop reads CASGTDNAYGYTF. The DNA is as follows: TGTGCCAGTGGGACAGACAACGCCTATGGCTACACCTTC.